A selection of T cell receptor beta chains follows, all from one sample in a study of blood T cell repertoires in COVID-19. Here immunoSEQ multiplex PCR was the method, and the copy in TCRdb shows in-frame clones only, minus some. The data hold 130,000 to 150,000 clones, with approximately 84% observed a single time. Sample: PBMCs or T cells enriched from blood (not recorded which). The origin of the receptors is a man between 35 and 55 years old with acute COVID-19. The CDR3 runs from the conserved cysteine through the conserved F or W. Each record gives: J gene, clone size, CDR3 length, V gene, CDR3 protein. For some rows the clone size is stated as once, few or many, or as a class when expanded; others skip it.

j_gene: TRBJ2-3; abundance: .; len: 14; v_gene: TRBV6-1; CDR3aa: CASSEAAGPDTQYF
j_gene: TRBJ2-7; abundance: .; len: 11; v_gene: TRBV6-2/TRBV6-3; CDR3aa: CASSQGTGPNF
j_gene: TRBJ1-5; abundance: .; len: 12; v_gene: TRBV28; CDR3aa: CAVGTGYQPQHF
j_gene: TRBJ2-2; abundance: few; len: 15; v_gene: TRBV6-5; CDR3aa: CASSPGQFATGELFF
j_gene: TRBJ1-4; abundance: once; len: 14; v_gene: TRBV28; CDR3aa: CASSLGGRDEKLFF
j_gene: TRBJ1-5; abundance: once; len: 15; v_gene: TRBV18; CDR3aa: CASSPGQGNNQPQHF
j_gene: TRBJ1-6; abundance: .; len: 15; v_gene: TRBV6-4; CDR3aa: CASSRQGSTNSPLHF
j_gene: TRBJ2-1; abundance: .; len: 15; v_gene: TRBV5-8; CDR3aa: CASSEGQSSYNEQFF
j_gene: TRBJ2-7; abundance: .; len: 14; v_gene: TRBV27; CDR3aa: CASSPGHGAGEQYF
j_gene: TRBJ2-5; abundance: .; len: 15; v_gene: TRBV28; CDR3aa: CASSLRDTGGETQYF
j_gene: TRBJ2-6; abundance: .; len: 19; v_gene: TRBV5-5; CDR3aa: CASSLLQVQQNSGANVLTF
j_gene: TRBJ2-2; abundance: .; len: 15; v_gene: TRBV6-5; CDR3aa: CASIIMTGDPGELFF
j_gene: TRBJ1-5; abundance: few; len: 15; v_gene: TRBV7-8; CDR3aa: CASSLGEVLDQPQHF
j_gene: TRBJ1-1; abundance: .; len: 14; v_gene: TRBV9; CDR3aa: CASSAGQLNTEAFF
j_gene: TRBJ1-6; abundance: .; len: 12; v_gene: TRBV6-5; CDR3aa: CAGGQINSPLHF
j_gene: TRBJ2-2; abundance: .; len: 16; v_gene: TRBV5-1; CDR3aa: CASSLGRGSNTGELFF
j_gene: TRBJ2-5; abundance: .; len: 16; v_gene: TRBV7-7; CDR3aa: CASSPLSGGDQETQYF
j_gene: TRBJ2-2; abundance: .; len: 14; v_gene: TRBV2; CDR3aa: CASSDTERAGELFF
j_gene: TRBJ1-6; abundance: .; len: 16; v_gene: TRBV7-9; CDR3aa: CASSYGTGGFYSPLHF
j_gene: TRBJ2-1; abundance: .; len: 15; v_gene: TRBV18; CDR3aa: CASSQRTSGSGEQFF
j_gene: TRBJ2-7; abundance: .; len: 17; v_gene: TRBV19; CDR3aa: CASSIGGSGIQPYEQYF
j_gene: TRBJ1-2; abundance: .; len: 18; v_gene: TRBV10-3; CDR3aa: CAISELLIWTPPSYGYTF
j_gene: TRBJ2-3; abundance: once; len: 16; v_gene: TRBV10-3; CDR3aa: CAISGASGGAADTQYF